This is a list of T cell receptor beta chains from one sample in a study of brain T cells in children with intractable seizures. Some clones are missing from TCRdb's copy, which holds only in-frame ones; the method was immunoSEQ multiplex PCR. This sample has 70,000 to 85,000 clones; under 95% occur once, and the top ten carry 24%. The sequenced sample was peripheral blood, obtained at surgery. These receptors all come from a girl aged 2 to 9 with Rasmussen encephalitis and intractable seizures. Both conserved end residues are part of each CDR3. D genes are given only for firm matches. Expanded clones get a size class; other rows say once, few or many, or leave the size out.

V: TRBV20-1
D: -
J: TRBJ1-2
size: -
DNA: TGCAGTGCTGAGGGGGATGGCTACACCTTC
CDR3: CSAEGDGYTF

V: TRBV19
D: -
J: TRBJ2-7
size: -
DNA: TGTGCCAGTAGTCGCCTGGGTCCGGGAGAGCAGTACTTC
CDR3: CASSRLGPGEQYF

V: TRBV7-9
D: TRBD1
J: TRBJ1-6
size: -
DNA: TGTGCCAGCAGCCAGGGGGCCGGTAATAATTCACCCCTCCACTTT
CDR3: CASSQGAGNNSPLHF

V: TRBV19
D: TRBD1
J: TRBJ1-5
size: -
DNA: TGTGCCAGTAGCCGAGGACAGGAGAGCAATCAGCCCCAGCATTTT
CDR3: CASSRGQESNQPQHF

V: TRBV10-2
D: -
J: TRBJ1-1
size: once
DNA: TGCGCCAGCAGGAGAGTGGGGACTGAAGCTTTCTTT
CDR3: CASRRVGTEAFF

V: TRBV27
D: -
J: TRBJ1-4
size: -
DNA: TGTGCCAGCAGCTTCAAGGGGGAAAAACTGTTTTTT
CDR3: CASSFKGEKLFF

V: TRBV18
D: -
J: TRBJ2-2
size: -
DNA: TGTGCCAGCTCGAGAGGACAGAACACCGGGGAGCTGTTTTTT
CDR3: CASSRGQNTGELFF

V: TRBV6-1
D: -
J: TRBJ2-7
size: -
DNA: TGTGCCAGCAGTGAATTTAATTCAGGGGTTGCCTACGAGCAGTACTTC
CDR3: CASSEFNSGVAYEQYF

V: TRBV6-5
D: -
J: TRBJ2-7
size: -
DNA: TGTGCCAGCAGCCCCGTCGTCGGCTACGAGCAGTACTTC
CDR3: CASSPVVGYEQYF

V: TRBV14
D: -
J: TRBJ2-5
size: few
DNA: TGTGCCAGCAGCCTAAGTCTGGGGACCCAGTACTTC
CDR3: CASSLSLGTQYF

V: TRBV5-1
D: TRBD1
J: TRBJ1-1
size: -
DNA: TGCGCCAGCAGCTCCGGCCCAGGGGGGAACACTGAAGCTTTCTTT
CDR3: CASSSGPGGNTEAFF

V: TRBV6-5
D: -
J: TRBJ1-5
size: -
DNA: TGTGCCAGCAGTCAATATAATCAGCCCCAGCATTTT
CDR3: CASSQYNQPQHF

V: TRBV2
D: TRBD1
J: TRBJ1-4
size: -
DNA: TGTGCCAGCCGTGGACAGGGCGCAACTAATGAAAAACTGTTTTTT
CDR3: CASRGQGATNEKLFF

V: TRBV4-1
D: TRBD1
J: TRBJ2-2
size: -
DNA: TGCGCCAGCAGCCAATCCCGGACAGGGCACGGGGAGCTGTTTTTT
CDR3: CASSQSRTGHGELFF

V: TRBV12-3/TRBV12-4
D: -
J: TRBJ1-2
size: -
DNA: TGTGCCAGCAGTTTGTCAGGGAGCGGCTACACCTTC
CDR3: CASSLSGSGYTF

V: TRBV6-5
D: -
J: TRBJ2-1
size: -
DNA: TGTGCCAGCAGTTACTCGTCCTGGGGGCTACCCAATGAGCAGTTCTTC
CDR3: CASSYSSWGLPNEQFF

V: TRBV7-3
D: TRBD1
J: TRBJ1-2
size: -
DNA: TGTGCCAGCAGCTTTGGACAGGAATATGGCTACACCTTC
CDR3: CASSFGQEYGYTF

V: TRBV11-3
D: TRBD1
J: TRBJ2-7
size: -
DNA: TGTGCCAGCAGTCCGGGACAGGGTGCTTTCTACGAGCAGTACTTC
CDR3: CASSPGQGAFYEQYF

V: TRBV6-5
D: -
J: TRBJ1-5
size: -
DNA: TGTGCCAGCAGTAGGTCTCAGTCCCAGCATTTT
CDR3: CASSRSQSQHF

V: TRBV5-1
D: TRBD2
J: TRBJ2-7
size: -
DNA: TGCGCCAGCAGCTCCGAGCTAGCGGACCTCTCCTACGAGCAGTACTTC
CDR3: CASSSELADLSYEQYF

V: TRBV30
D: -
J: TRBJ1-5
size: -
DNA: TGTGCCTGGGGAAGTGGGGGAGTTCAGCCCCAGCATTTT
CDR3: CAWGSGGVQPQHF

V: TRBV5-1
D: -
J: TRBJ1-2
size: -
DNA: TGCGCCAGCAGCTCGCAGACAGCTAACTATGGCTACACCTTC
CDR3: CASSSQTANYGYTF

V: TRBV3-1/TRBV3-2
D: -
J: TRBJ1-1
size: -
DNA: TGTGCCAGCAGCTTCAAGGCCAGTGAAGCTTTCTTT
CDR3: CASSFKASEAFF

V: TRBV9
D: -
J: TRBJ1-3
size: -
DNA: TGTGCCAGCAGCGTCGAGGGCTCTGGAAACACCATATATTTT
CDR3: CASSVEGSGNTIYF

V: TRBV19
D: -
J: TRBJ2-3
size: -
DNA: TGTGCCAGTAGCCCTATTATCGCAGATACGCAGTATTTT
CDR3: CASSPIIADTQYF

V: TRBV5-5
D: -
J: TRBJ2-5
size: -
DNA: TGTGCCAGCAGCTTACGGGCCTTATCCAGTCCAGAGACCCAGTACTTC
CDR3: CASSLRALSSPETQYF

V: TRBV28
D: -
J: TRBJ1-1
size: -
DNA: TGTGCCAGCAGTCCGAGACAGATTTTAAACACTGAAGCTTTCTTT
CDR3: CASSPRQILNTEAFF

V: TRBV27
D: TRBD1
J: TRBJ2-7
size: -
DNA: TGTGCCAGCAGAGCCCGGGACAGGGACCCCACAGCGGGCGAGCAGTACTTC
CDR3: CASRARDRDPTAGEQYF

V: TRBV6-1
D: TRBD2
J: TRBJ2-7
size: few
DNA: TGTGCCAGCAGTGATCGAACAAGCGGGGGAGGGCCCAACGAGCAGTACTTC
CDR3: CASSDRTSGGGPNEQYF

V: TRBV19
D: TRBD1
J: TRBJ2-5
size: -
DNA: TGTGCCAGTAGTACCTCGGAAGGGGGCGCCGAGACCCAGTACTTC
CDR3: CASSTSEGGAETQYF

V: TRBV5-4
D: TRBD2
J: TRBJ2-3
size: -
DNA: TGTGCCAGCAGCTTGGGGCTAGCGGGGGGCCCGGCGGATACGCAGTATTTT
CDR3: CASSLGLAGGPADTQYF

V: TRBV5-1
D: -
J: TRBJ2-3
size: -
DNA: TGCGCCAGCAGCTTGGCCCATACGCAGTATTTT
CDR3: CASSLAHTQYF

V: TRBV5-1
D: -
J: TRBJ2-7
size: -
DNA: TGCGCCAGCAGCTTGAACCCTCGTCGATACGAGCAGTACTTC
CDR3: CASSLNPRRYEQYF

V: TRBV29-1
D: TRBD1
J: TRBJ2-7
size: -
DNA: TGCAGCGCTCAGCTGCCCGGCACAGGGGTTGCCGAGCAGTACTTC
CDR3: CSAQLPGTGVAEQYF

V: TRBV5-6
D: -
J: TRBJ1-3
size: -
DNA: TGTGCCAGCAGCTCGACAGGAACTGGAAACACCATATATTTT
CDR3: CASSSTGTGNTIYF

V: TRBV11-2
D: -
J: TRBJ1-2
size: -
DNA: TGTGCCAGCAGCTTAGGCCCGGGACCTAACTATGGCTACACCTTC
CDR3: CASSLGPGPNYGYTF

V: TRBV12-3/TRBV12-4
D: -
J: TRBJ1-1
size: -
DNA: TGTGCCAGCTCCTTAGGATCTGGGGCTTTCTTT
CDR3: CASSLGSGAFF

V: TRBV23-1
D: -
J: TRBJ2-4
size: -
DNA: TGCGCCAGCAGTCGCCTCGCACCGATAGGCAAAAACATTCAGTACTTC
CDR3: CASSRLAPIGKNIQYF

V: TRBV19
D: TRBD1
J: TRBJ1-1
size: -
DNA: TGTGCCAGTAGTCCTTACGACAGGGAGACTGAAGCTTTCTTT
CDR3: CASSPYDRETEAFF

V: TRBV5-1
D: TRBD2
J: TRBJ2-1
size: -
DNA: TGCGCCAGCAGGAAGGCGGGAGGTGCTGAGCAGTTCTTC
CDR3: CASRKAGGAEQFF

V: TRBV5-6
D: TRBD2
J: TRBJ2-7
size: -
DNA: TGTGCCAGCAGCTTCCTGACTAGCGGGAGAGTGGACGAGCAGTACTTC
CDR3: CASSFLTSGRVDEQYF

V: TRBV5-1
D: TRBD1
J: TRBJ2-7
size: -
DNA: TGCGCCAGCAGCTCATGGGGACAGGGTTCCGAGCAGTACTTC
CDR3: CASSSWGQGSEQYF